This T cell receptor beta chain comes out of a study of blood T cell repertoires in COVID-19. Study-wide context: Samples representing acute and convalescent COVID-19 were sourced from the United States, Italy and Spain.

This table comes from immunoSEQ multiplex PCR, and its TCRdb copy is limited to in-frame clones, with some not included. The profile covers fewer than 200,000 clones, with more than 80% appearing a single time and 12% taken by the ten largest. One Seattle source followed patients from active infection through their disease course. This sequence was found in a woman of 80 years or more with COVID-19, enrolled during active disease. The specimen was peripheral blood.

The CDR3 here is CASSQERQPEETQYF. The CDR3 region has the DNA TGTGCCAGCAGCCAAGAGAGGCAGCCAGAAGAGACCCAGTACTTC. The chain is built from TRBV4-2 and TRBJ2-5; no firm D call. The germline V gene has CDR1 LGHNA and CDR2 YNFKEQ. V dropped 0 bases and J dropped 3 bases, with 11 bases sitting between them. This CDR3 has 15 residues.